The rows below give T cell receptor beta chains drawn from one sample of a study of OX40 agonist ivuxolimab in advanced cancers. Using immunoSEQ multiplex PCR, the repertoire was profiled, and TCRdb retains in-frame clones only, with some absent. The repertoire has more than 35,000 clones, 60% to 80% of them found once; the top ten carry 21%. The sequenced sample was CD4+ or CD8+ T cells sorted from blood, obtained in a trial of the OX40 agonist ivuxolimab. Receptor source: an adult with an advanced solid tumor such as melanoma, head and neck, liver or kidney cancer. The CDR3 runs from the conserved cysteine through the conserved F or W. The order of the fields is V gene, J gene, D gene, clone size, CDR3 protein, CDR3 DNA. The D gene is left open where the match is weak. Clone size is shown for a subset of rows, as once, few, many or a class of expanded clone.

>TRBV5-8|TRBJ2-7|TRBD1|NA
CASSPPGQGAYEQYF
TGTGCCAGCAGCCCGCCGGGACAGGGAGCCTACGAGCAGTACTTC
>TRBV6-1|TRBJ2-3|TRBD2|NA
CASSEVAGSTDTQYF
TGTGCCAGCAGTGAAGTAGCGGGGAGCACAGATACGCAGTATTTT
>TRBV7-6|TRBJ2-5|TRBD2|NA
CASSSGLAVKETQYF
TGTGCCAGCAGCTCCGGACTAGCAGTAAAAGAGACCCAGTACTTC
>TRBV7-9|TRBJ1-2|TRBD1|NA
CASSPWTGAGAFTNYGYTF
TGTGCCAGCAGCCCTTGGACAGGGGCGGGCGCCTTTACTAACTATGGCTACACCTTC
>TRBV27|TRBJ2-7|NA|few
CASSLFEGYEQYF
TGTGCCAGCAGTTTATTTGAGGGCTACGAGCAGTACTTC
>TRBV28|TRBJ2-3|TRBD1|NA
CASSSGGSAPDTQYF
TGTGCCAGCAGTTCAGGGGGCTCTGCCCCAGATACGCAGTATTTT
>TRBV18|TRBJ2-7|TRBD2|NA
CASSLGGISYEQYF
TGTGCCAGCTCACTCGGGGGGATATCCTACGAGCAGTACTTC
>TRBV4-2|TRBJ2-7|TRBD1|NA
CASSPTVTGAYEQYF
TGTGCCAGCAGCCCCACGGTCACAGGGGCCTACGAGCAGTACTTC
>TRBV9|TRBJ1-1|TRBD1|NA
CASSVEQGATTEAFF
TGTGCCAGCAGCGTAGAACAGGGGGCGACCACTGAAGCTTTCTTT
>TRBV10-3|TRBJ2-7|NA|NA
CAISVPGGGEQYF
TGTGCCATCAGTGTGCCAGGGGGGGGCGAGCAGTACTTC
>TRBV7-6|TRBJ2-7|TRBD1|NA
CASSPTGGSAYEQYF
TGTGCCAGCAGCCCGACAGGGGGGTCGGCCTACGAGCAGTACTTC
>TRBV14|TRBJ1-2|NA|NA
CASSQGSGIFNYGYTF
TGTGCCAGCAGCCAAGGGAGCGGGATTTTTAACTATGGCTACACCTTC
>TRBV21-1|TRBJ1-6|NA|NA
CASSKGGGQGNSPLHF
TGTGCCAGCAGCAAAGGAGGAGGACAGGGGAATTCACCCCTCCACTTT
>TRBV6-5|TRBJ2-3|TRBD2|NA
CASSYSGLVSDTQYF
TGTGCCAGCAGTTACTCGGGACTAGTGTCAGATACGCAGTATTTT
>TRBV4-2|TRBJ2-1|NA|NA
CASSQRNPPVNEQFF
TGTGCCAGCAGCCAGCGCAACCCCCCGGTTAATGAGCAGTTCTTC
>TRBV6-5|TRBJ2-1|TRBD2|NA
CASSYVGGPSYNEQFF
TGTGCCAGCAGTTATGTGGGAGGGCCGTCCTACAATGAGCAGTTCTTC
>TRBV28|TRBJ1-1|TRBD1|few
CASSYPRTGEINTEAFF
TGTGCCAGCAGCTACCCAAGGACAGGGGAGATAAACACTGAAGCTTTCTTT
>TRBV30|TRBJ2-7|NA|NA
CAWGPAYEQYF
TGTGCCTGGGGCCCAGCCTACGAGCAGTACTTC
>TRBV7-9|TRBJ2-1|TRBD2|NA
CASSAITSGKANEQFF
TGTGCCAGCAGCGCAATAACTAGCGGGAAGGCTAATGAGCAGTTCTTC
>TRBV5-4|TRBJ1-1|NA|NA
CASSEDSYTEAFF
TGTGCCAGCAGCGAGGACAGCTACACTGAAGCTTTCTTT
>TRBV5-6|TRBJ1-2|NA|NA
CASSLDVWQDYGYTF
TGTGCCAGCAGCTTGGACGTTTGGCAGGACTATGGCTACACCTTC
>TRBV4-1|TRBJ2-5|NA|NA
CASSQVAEGETQYF
TGCGCCAGCAGCCAAGTGGCGGAAGGGGAGACCCAGTACTTC
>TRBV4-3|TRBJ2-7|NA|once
CASSQERGGNYEQYF
TGCGCCAGCAGCCAAGAACGCGGGGGCAACTACGAGCAGTACTTC
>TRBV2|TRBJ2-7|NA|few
CASSVPKESGSSYEQYF
TGTGCCAGCAGTGTTCCCAAAGAATCAGGGAGCTCCTACGAGCAGTACTTC
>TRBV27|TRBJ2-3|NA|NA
CASSSHQTGFIPDTQYF
TGTGCCAGCAGTTCCCACCAAACAGGGTTTATTCCAGATACGCAGTATTTT
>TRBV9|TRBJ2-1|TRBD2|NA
CASSSPLGSGSYEQFF
TGTGCCAGCAGCTCCCCTTTGGGTAGCGGGAGTTATGAGCAGTTCTTC
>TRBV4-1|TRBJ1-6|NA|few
CASSPRGGSDNSPLHF
TGCGCCAGCAGTCCTAGGGGAGGGAGTGATAATTCACCCCTCCACTTT
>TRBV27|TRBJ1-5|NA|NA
CASSQGPNQPQHF
TGTGCCAGCAGCCAGGGACCAAATCAGCCCCAGCATTTT
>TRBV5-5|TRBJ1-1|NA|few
CASRAGLNTEAFF
TGTGCCAGCAGGGCGGGTTTGAACACTGAAGCTTTCTTT